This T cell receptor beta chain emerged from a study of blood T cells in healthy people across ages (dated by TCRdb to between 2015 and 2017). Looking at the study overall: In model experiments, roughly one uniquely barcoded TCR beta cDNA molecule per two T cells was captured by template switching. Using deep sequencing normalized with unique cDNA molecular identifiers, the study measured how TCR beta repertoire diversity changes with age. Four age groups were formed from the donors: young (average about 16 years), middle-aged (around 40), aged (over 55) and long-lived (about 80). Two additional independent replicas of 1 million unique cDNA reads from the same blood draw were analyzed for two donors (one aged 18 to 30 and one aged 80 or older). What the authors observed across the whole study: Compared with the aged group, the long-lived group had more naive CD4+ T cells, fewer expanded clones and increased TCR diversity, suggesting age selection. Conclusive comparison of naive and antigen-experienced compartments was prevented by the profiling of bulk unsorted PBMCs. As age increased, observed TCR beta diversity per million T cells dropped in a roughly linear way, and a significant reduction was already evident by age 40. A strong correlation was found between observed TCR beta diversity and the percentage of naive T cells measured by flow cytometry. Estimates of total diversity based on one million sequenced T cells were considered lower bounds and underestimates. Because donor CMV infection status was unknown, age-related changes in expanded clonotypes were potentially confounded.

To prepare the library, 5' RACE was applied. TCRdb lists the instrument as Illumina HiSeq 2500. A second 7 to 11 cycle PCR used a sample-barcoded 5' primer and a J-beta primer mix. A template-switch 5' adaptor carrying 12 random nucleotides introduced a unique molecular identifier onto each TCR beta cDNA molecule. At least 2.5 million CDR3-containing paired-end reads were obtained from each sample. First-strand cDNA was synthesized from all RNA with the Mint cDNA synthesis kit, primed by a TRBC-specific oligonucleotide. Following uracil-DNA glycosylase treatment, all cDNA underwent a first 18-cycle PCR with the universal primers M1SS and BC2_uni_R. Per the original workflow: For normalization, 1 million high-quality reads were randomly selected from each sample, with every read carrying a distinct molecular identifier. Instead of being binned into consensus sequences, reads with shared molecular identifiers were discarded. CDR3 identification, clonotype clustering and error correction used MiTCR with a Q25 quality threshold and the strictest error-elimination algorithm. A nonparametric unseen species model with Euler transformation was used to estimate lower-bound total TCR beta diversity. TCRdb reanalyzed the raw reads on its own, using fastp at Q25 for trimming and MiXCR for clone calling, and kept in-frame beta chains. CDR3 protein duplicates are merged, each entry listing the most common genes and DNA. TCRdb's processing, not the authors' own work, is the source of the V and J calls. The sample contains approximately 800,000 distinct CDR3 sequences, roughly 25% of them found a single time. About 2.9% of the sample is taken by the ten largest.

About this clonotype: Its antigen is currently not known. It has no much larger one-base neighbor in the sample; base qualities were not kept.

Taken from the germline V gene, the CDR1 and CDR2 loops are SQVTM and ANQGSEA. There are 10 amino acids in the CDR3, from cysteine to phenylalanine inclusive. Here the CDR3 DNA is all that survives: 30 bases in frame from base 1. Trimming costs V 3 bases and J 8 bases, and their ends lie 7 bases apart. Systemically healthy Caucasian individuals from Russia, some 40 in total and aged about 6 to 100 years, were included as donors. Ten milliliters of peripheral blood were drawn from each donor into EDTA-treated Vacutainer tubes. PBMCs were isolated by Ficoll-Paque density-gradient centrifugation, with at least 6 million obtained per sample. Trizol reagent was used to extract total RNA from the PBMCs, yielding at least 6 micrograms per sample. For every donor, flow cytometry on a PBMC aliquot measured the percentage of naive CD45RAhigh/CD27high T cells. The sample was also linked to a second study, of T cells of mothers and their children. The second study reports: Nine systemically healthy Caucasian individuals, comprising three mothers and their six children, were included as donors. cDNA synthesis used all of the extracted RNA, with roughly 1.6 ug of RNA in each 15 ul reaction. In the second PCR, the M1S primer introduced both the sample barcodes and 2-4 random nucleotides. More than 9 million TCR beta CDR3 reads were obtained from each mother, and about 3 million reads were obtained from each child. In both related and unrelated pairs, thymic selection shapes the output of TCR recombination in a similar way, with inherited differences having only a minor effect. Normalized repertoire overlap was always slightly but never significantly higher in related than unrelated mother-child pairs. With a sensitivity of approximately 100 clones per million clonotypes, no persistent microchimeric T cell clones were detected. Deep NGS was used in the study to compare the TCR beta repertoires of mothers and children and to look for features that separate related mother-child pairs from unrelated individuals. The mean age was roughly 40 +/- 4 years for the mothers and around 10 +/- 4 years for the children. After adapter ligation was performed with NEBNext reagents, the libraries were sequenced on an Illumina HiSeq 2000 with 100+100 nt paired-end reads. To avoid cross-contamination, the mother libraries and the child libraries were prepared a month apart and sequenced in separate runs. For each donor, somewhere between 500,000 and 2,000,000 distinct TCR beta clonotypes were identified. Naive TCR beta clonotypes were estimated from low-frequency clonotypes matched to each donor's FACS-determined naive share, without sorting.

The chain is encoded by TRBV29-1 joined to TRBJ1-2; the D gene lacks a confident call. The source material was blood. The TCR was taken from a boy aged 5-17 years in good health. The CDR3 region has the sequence CSVDGEGYTF. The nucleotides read TGCAGCGTTGACGGGGAGGGCTACACCTTC.